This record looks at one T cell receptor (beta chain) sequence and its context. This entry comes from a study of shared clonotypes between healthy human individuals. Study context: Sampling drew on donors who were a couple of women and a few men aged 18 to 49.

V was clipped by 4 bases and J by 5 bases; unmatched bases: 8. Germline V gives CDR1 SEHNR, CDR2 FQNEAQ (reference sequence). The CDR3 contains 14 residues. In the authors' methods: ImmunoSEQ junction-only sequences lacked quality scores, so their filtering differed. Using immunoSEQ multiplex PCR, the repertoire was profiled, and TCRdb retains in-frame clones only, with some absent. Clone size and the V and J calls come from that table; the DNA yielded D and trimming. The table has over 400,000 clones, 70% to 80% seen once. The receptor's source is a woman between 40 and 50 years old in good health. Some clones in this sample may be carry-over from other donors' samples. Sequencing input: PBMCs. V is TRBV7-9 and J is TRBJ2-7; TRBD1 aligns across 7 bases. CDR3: CASSSGQAVHEQYF. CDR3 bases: TGTGCCAGCAGCTCCGGACAGGCCGTCCACGAGCAGTACTTC.